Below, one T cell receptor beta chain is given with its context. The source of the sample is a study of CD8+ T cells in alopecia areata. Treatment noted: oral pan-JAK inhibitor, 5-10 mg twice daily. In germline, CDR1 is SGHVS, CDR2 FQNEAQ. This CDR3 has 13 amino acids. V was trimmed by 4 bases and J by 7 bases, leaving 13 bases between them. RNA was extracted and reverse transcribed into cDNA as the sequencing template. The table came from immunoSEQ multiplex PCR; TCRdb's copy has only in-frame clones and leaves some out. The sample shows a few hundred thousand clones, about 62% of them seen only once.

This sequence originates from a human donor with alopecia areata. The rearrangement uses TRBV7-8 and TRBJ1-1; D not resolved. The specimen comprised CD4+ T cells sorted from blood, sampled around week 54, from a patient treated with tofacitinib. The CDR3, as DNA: TGTGCCAGCAGCTCCGGACGGACTTTTGAAGCTTTCTTT. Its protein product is CASSSGRTFEAFF.